This TCR beta chain was observed in a study of T cell responses to AZD1222 COVID-19 vaccine. Study conclusions and caveats: Clonal diversity was possibly underestimated, and white British individuals and females predominated among donors. When two AZD1222 doses had been given, Spike-specific TCR breadth and depth rose. Spike regions recognized by vaccine-associated CD4 TCRs spanned the protein, led by 160-218 and 743-854.

Sequencing used immunoSEQ multiplex PCR; TCRdb keeps in-frame clones, though not all of them. The sample consists of more than 85,000 clones, around 87% of them appearing once. This CDR3 region has 15 residues. CDR1 SGDLS and CDR2 YYNGEE come from the germline V gene. J was trimmed by 3 bases and V by 1 base; bases with no gene match: 4. Comment on this clone: Its antigen is not known.

The starting material was peripheral blood, obtained on day 0 of AZD1222 vaccination. The sequence derives from an adult in good health. V gene TRBV9 combines with J gene TRBJ2-3; TRBD2 matches at 8 bases. Here the CDR3 reads CASSVLSGGTDTQYF. CDR3 in DNA: TGTGCCAGCAGCGTATTGTCGGGAGGGACAGATACGCAGTATTTT. The whole variable domain, filled in from reference TRBV9 and TRBJ2-3, reads DSGVTQTPKHLITATGQRVTLRCSPRSGDLSVYWYQQSLDQGLQFLIQYYNGEERAKGNILERFSAQQFPDLHSELNLSSLELGDSALYFCASSVLSGGTDTQYFGPGTRLTVL.